The 18 T cell receptor beta chains below all came from one sample that was sequenced in a study of lymphopenia after photon versus proton radiotherapy. The data were produced by immunoSEQ multiplex PCR, yet TCRdb's version contains in-frame clones alone and is incomplete. The sample holds under 20,000 clones; approximately 86% are singletons and the top ten take 9% to 10%. Sequenced material: peripheral blood, taken from a patient treated with proton-based radiotherapy. All receptors come from a man aged 65 to 79 with pancreatic cancer.

The rearrangement joins TRBV6-1 to TRBJ1-5; perhaps TRBD1 as D (5 bases). The CDR3 sequence is 15 residues long. Trimming pared 3 bases from V and 7 bases from J, leaving 16 bases between. CDR1 is MNHNS and CDR2 is SASEGT in the germline V gene. The CDR3 reads CASSDPGSPRQPQHF. CDR3 bases: TGTGCCAGCAGTGATCCAGGGAGCCCTCGGCAGCCCCAGCATTTT.

The chain is built from TRBV7-2 and TRBJ2-7, with TRBD1 identical over 8 bases. The germline V gene encodes CDR1 SGHTA and CDR2 FQGNSA. Trimming took 4 bases from V and 5 from J; bases not matched to a gene: 7. There are 14 residues in the CDR3. The CDR3 nucleotides are TGTGCCAGCAGCTACCGGACAGGGCAGAACGAGCAGTACTTC. This translates into CASSYRTGQNEQYF.

The chain has TRBV29-1 and TRBJ2-7, with TRBD2 matching over 11 bases. The length of the CDR3 is 15 residues. The V gene's germline CDR1 is SQVTM and CDR2 ANQGSEA. V was clipped by 6 bases and J by 4 bases; unmatched bases: 11. CDR3 protein: CSVYGMTSGDYEQYF. The CDR3 DNA reads TGCAGCGTGTATGGGATGACTAGCGGGGATTACGAGCAGTACTTC.

CDR3 in DNA: TGCAGCGTTGTGAATCAAGGGGCCTACGGCTACACCTTC. This translates into CSVVNQGAYGYTF. The chain uses TRBV29-1 and TRBJ1-2, with D perhaps matching TRBD1 (5 bases). Trimming took 4 bases from V and 8 from J, leaving 17 bases between them. The CDR3 contains 13 residues. Germline CDR1 and CDR2: SQVTM and ANQGSEA.

The V gene is TRBV18, the J gene TRBJ1-2; D call uncertain. V shed 2 bases and J shed 0 bases, with 16 bases lying between them. The CDR3 sequence is 17 residues long. Per germline, CDR1 KGHSH and CDR2 LQKENI. CDR3 bases: TGTGCCAGCTCACCAGTCCCATACCCTAATTCTAACTATGGCTACACCTTC. Translated: CASSPVPYPNSNYGYTF.

This chain links TRBV27 with TRBJ2-2, with D unresolved. V gave up 2 bases and J gave up 1 base, with 8 bases separating them. The CDR3 contains 15 residues. Germline values: CDR1 MNHEY, CDR2 SMNVEV (reference sequence). Here the CDR3 DNA reads TGTGCCAGCAGTTTAAACAGTCGGAACACCGGGGAGCTGTTTTTT. Its protein is CASSLNSRNTGELFF.

This clone came up a few times. V usage is TRBV21-1 and J usage is TRBJ1-4. TRBV21-1 is a pseudogene segment. CDR3 length: 14 amino acids. CDR3 loop: CASKYRGLGEKLFF. The CDR3 DNA follows: TGTGCCAGCAAATACCGGGGGCTAGGGGAAAAACTGTTTTTT.

The chain recombines TRBV7-8 with TRBJ2-7, with 7 bases that match TRBD2. The germline V gene has CDR1 SGHVS and CDR2 FQNEAQ. V was clipped by 0 bases and J by 7 bases; unmatched bases: 12. The CDR3 has 16 amino acids. The CDR3 nucleotides are TGTGCCAGCAGCTTAGCGTTGCGGGAGACTACGGGGGAGCAGTACTTC. Protein sequence: CASSLALRETTGEQYF.

The V call is TRBV2, the J call TRBJ1-2; 7 bases map to TRBD1. Germline V lookup: CDR1 SNHLY, CDR2 FYNNEI. After removal of 4 bases from V and 8 bases from J, the junction contained 10 bases not matched to a gene. The length of the CDR3 is 14 residues. The CDR3 DNA follows: TGTGCCAGCAGTGTCACTTTTGGACAGGCGGGCTACACCTTC. It codes for CASSVTFGQAGYTF.

The rearrangement links TRBV4-1 to TRBJ2-7; 7 nucleotides agree with TRBD1. Germline V CDR1 and CDR2: MGHRA, YSYEKL. This CDR3 has 15 residues. The junction had 4 bases not matched to a gene; V was cut back by 1 base and J by 1 base. The CDR3 region is CASSQAGQASYEQYF. CDR3 nucleotides: TGCGCCAGCAGCCAAGCAGGACAGGCTTCCTACGAGCAGTACTTC.

V is TRBV5-1 and J is TRBJ2-1, with 12 bases matching TRBD2. The CDR3 length is 18 residues. Germline CDR1 reads SGHRS; CDR2 reads YFSETQ. V trimming: 4 bases; J trimming: 0 bases; junction bases outside the gene matches: 8. DNA for the CDR3: TGCGCCAGCAGCGGGGGACTAGCGGGCCTCAGCTCCTACAATGAGCAGTTCTTC. It is translated as CASSGGLAGLSSYNEQFF.

The chain combines TRBV15 with TRBJ1-4; tentatively, D is TRBD1 (6 bases). V lost 9 bases to trimming and J lost 4 bases, with 12 bases between them. CDR3 length: 13 amino acids. The germline gives CDR1 LNHNV, CDR2 YYDKDF (reference sequence). CDR3 DNA sequence: TGTGCCACTACTGGACAGCGTAATGAAAAACTGTTTTTT. Encoded protein: CATTGQRNEKLFF.

V and J are TRBV18 and TRBJ1-1; tentatively, D is TRBD1 (5 bases). V was pared by 5 bases and J by 1 base, with 17 bases between. The CDR3 runs 16 residues. Germline V gene sequence: CDR1 KGHSH, CDR2 LQKENI. CDR3 protein: CASSSRPGRGNTEAFF. The CDR3 DNA follows: TGTGCCAGCTCATCGCGACCGGGACGAGGGAACACTGAAGCTTTCTTT.

This clone was seen once. The gene calls are TRBV6-1 and TRBJ2-7, with TRBD1 matching over 7 bases. CDR1 is MNHNS, CDR2 SASEGT, per germline. V was pared by 7 bases and J by 6 bases, with 9 bases of the junction left unmatched. The CDR3 spans 13 residues. The chain's CDR3 is CASTLDRSGEQYF. The CDR3 coding sequence is TGTGCCAGCACCCTGGACAGGTCGGGCGAGCAGTACTTC.

V usage is TRBV11-2 and J usage is TRBJ1-2, with 7 bases matching TRBD1. V was pared by 1 base and J by 3 bases, with 5 bases of the junction left unmatched. The CDR3 totals 15 residues. Germline V CDR1 and CDR2: SGHAT, FQNNGV. CDR3 protein: CASSLGQGEYYGYTF. DNA for the CDR3: TGTGCCAGCAGCTTAGGGCAGGGGGAATACTATGGCTACACCTTC. Together with reference TRBV11-2 and TRBJ1-2, the CDR3 gives the full variable domain: EAGVAQSPRYKIIEKRQSVAFWCNPISGHATLYWYQQILGQGPKLLIQFQNNGVVDDSQLPKDRFSAERLKGVDSTLKIQPAKLEDSAVYLCASSLGQGEYYGYTFGSGTRLTVV.

This clone was seen only once. The V gene is TRBV5-1, the J gene TRBJ1-1, with D hard to call. Trimming took off 4 bases at V and 3 bases at J, with 13 bases between the two ends. This CDR3 spans 14 amino acids. Per germline, CDR1 SGHRS and CDR2 YFSETQ. In DNA, the CDR3 is TGCGCCAGCAGCCGCGCTTTGGGAGACACTGAAGCTTTCTTT. Its translation is CASSRALGDTEAFF.

The chain combines TRBV9 with TRBJ2-1, with D hard to call. The length of the CDR3 is 13 residues. The germline V and J ends were trimmed by 1 base and 2 bases, with 4 bases remaining between them. Germline CDR1 and CDR2: SGDLS and YYNGEE. As DNA, the CDR3 is TGTGCCAGCAGCGTACAGGCCTACAATGAGCAGTTCTTC. Residues: CASSVQAYNEQFF. The full variable domain, in which reference TRBV9 and TRBJ2-1 provide the parts outside the CDR3, is DSGVTQTPKHLITATGQRVTLRCSPRSGDLSVYWYQQSLDQGLQFLIQYYNGEERAKGNILERFSAQQFPDLHSELNLSSLELGDSALYFCASSVQAYNEQFFGPGTRLTVL.

This chain links TRBV7-2 with TRBJ1-5; TRBD1 aligns across 9 bases. This CDR3 comprises 17 residues. V dropped 4 bases and J dropped 0; count of bases not matched to a gene: 7. Germline V CDR1 and CDR2: SGHTA, FQGNSA. The CDR3 DNA reads TGTGCCAGCAGCTCTGGGACAGGGTCCTATAGCAATCAGCCCCAGCATTTT. As protein: CASSSGTGSYSNQPQHF.